This TCR beta chain was sequenced in a study of T cell repertoires in ileal Crohn's disease. Study-wide findings and caveats: Clonal expansions were more frequent in active smokers than non-smokers at surgery.

A word on this clone: Its antigen is not known.

This CDR3 is 11 amino acids long. V gave up 11 bases and J gave up 2 bases, with 10 bases separating them. Germline V lookup: CDR1 ENHRY, CDR2 SYGVKD. The method was immunoSEQ multiplex PCR; TCRdb's version includes in-frame clones alone and lacks a portion of them. The profile shows about 8,200 clones, roughly 80% of them singletons. Sequenced sample: ileal tissue. J is TRBJ2-7 and V is TRBV10-3, with D perhaps matching TRBD2 (6 bases). The source of this sequence is an adult with Crohn's disease. Here the CDR3 DNA reads TGTGCCTCGGGGGACGCCTACGAGCAGTACTTC. Its translation is CASGDAYEQYF.